Reported below is one T cell receptor beta chain. Its antigen is not known. This sample is drawn from a study of T cell responses to AZD1222 COVID-19 vaccine. Study conclusions and caveats: The CD4 TCRs associated with vaccination extended across spike and predominated at 160-218 and 743-854. Close to half of all spike-specific TCRs reportedly target regions of the variants that are unmutated.

TCRdb's table, derived via immunoSEQ multiplex PCR, lists solely in-frame clones and lacks some. The table records about 120,000 clones, about 93% of them present only once. Germline values: CDR1 SGHNT, CDR2 YYREEE (reference sequence). The CDR3 contains 14 residues. V shed 4 bases and J 3 bases; nucleotides not matched to a gene: 5. The sequenced sample was peripheral blood, obtained 28 days after the second dose of the MenACWY control vaccine. The rearrangement links TRBV5-4 to TRBJ1-2; the match to TRBD1 covers 8 bases. The TCR comes from an adult who received the MenACWY meningococcal vaccine as a control. The CDR3 region has the DNA TGTGCCAGCAGCGCCAGGGGGCAGGACTATGGCTACACCTTC. Protein sequence: CASSARGQDYGYTF.